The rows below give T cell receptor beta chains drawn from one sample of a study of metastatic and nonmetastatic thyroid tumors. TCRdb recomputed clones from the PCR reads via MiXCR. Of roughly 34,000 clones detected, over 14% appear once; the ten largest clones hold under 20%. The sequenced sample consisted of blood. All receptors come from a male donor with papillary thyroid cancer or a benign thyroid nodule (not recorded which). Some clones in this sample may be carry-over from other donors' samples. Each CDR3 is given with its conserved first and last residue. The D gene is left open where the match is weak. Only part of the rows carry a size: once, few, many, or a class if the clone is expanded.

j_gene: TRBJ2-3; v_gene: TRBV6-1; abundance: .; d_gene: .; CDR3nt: TGTGCCAGCATTCATCGGGGGCACCGGGCAGATACGCAGTATTTT; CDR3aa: CASIHRGHRADTQYF
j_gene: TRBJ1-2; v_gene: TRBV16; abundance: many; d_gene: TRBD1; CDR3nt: TGTGCCAGCAGCCAAGAACGGGACAGGGGGAGCGGCTACACCTTC; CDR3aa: CASSQERDRGSGYTF
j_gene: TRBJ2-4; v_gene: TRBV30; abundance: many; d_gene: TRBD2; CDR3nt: TGTGCCTGGAGTGGCGGGGGGAATGAAAACATTCAGTACTTC; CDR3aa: CAWSGGGNENIQYF
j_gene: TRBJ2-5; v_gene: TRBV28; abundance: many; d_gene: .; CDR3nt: TGTGCCAGCGGGGGTGCGGGGATACCGTTGGAGACCCAGTACTTC; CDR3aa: CASGGAGIPLETQYF
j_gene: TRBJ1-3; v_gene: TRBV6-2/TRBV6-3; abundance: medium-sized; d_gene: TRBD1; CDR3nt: TGTGCCAGCAGTTACGCAACAGGGGGCTCTGGAAACACCATATATTTT; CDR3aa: CASSYATGGSGNTIYF
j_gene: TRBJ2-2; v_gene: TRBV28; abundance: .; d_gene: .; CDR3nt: TGTGCCAGCATGAGGGGTGTTCCAAACACCGGGGAGCTGTTTTTT; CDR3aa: CASMRGVPNTGELFF
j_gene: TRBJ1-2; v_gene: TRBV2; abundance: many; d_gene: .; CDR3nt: TGTGCCAGCTCCACCGGGGGGGGGATCTATGGCTACACCTTC; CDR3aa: CASSTGGGIYGYTF
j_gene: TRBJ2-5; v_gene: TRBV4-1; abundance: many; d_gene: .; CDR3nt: TGCGCCAGCAGCCAAGAGGGCAGGGGACAAGATACCCAGTACTTC; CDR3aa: CASSQEGRGQDTQYF
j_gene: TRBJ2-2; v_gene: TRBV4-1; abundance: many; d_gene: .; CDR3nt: TGCGCCAGCAGCCAAGAGCAGGGAGCGGGCGGGGAGCTGTTTTTT; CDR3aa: CASSQEQGAGGELFF
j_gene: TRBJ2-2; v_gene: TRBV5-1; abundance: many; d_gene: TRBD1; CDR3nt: TGCGCCAGCAGCTTGCAGGGGGCAAGCACCGGGGAGCTGTTTTTT; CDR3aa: CASSLQGASTGELFF
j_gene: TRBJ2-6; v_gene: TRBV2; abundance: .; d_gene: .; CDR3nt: TGTGCCAGCAGCCAACAGGCGGCCTCTGGGGCCAACGTCCCTACTTTC; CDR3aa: CASSQQAASGANVPTF
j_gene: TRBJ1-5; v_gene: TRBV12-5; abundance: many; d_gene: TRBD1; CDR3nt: TGTGCTAGTGGTTTGGTACAGGGGCAGTCGAATCAGCCCCAGCATTTT; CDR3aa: CASGLVQGQSNQPQHF
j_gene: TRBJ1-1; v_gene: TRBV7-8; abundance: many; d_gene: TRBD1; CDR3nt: TGTGCCAGCAGCTTAAGGGTCAGGGGGACAAAGGGGACTGAAGCTTTCTTT; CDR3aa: CASSLRVRGTKGTEAFF
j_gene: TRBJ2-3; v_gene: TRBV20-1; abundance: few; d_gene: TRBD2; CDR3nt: TGCAGTGCAACGACTGCGGGGGCGCAGTATTTT; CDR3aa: CSATTAGAQYF
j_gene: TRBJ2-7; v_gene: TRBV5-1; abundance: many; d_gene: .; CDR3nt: TGCGCCAGCAGCTTACGCGGGCTTGACGAGCAGTACTTC; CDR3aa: CASSLRGLDEQYF
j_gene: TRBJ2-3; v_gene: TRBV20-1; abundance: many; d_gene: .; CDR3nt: TGCAGTGCTGGGAGTATGAAGTATTTT; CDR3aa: CSAGSMKYF
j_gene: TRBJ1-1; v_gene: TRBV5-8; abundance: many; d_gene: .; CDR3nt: TGTGCCAGCAGCTTAGAGAGGAACACTGAAGCTTTCTTT; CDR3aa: CASSLERNTEAFF
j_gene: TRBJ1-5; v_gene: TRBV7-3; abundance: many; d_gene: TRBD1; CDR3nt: TGTGCCAGCAGCTTAGTCCCAGGGGGCCCACAGCATTTT; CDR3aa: CASSLVPGGPQHF
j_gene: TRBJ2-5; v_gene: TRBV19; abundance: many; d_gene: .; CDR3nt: TGTGCCAGTAGTATAGGGTACGGGGAGACCCAGTACTTC; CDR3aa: CASSIGYGETQYF
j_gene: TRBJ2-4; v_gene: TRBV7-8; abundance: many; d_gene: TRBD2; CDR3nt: TGTGCCAGCAGCTTAGTTCTCGGGGGGGGGCCCGCCAAAAACATTCAGTACTTC; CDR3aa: CASSLVLGGGPAKNIQYF
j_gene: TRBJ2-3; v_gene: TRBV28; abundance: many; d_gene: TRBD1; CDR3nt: TGTGCCAGCAGTTCGCCTAGGGGGCTAAGCACAGATACGCAGTATTTT; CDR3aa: CASSSPRGLSTDTQYF
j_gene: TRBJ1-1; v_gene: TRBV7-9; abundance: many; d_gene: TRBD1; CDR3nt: TGTGCCAGCAGCCCCGCAAGGGGGCAGGGTGAAGCTTTCTTT; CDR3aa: CASSPARGQGEAFF
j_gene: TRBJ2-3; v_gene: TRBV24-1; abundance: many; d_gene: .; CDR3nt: TGTGCCACCAGTCCTGCGCGGACTACCACAGATACGCAGTATTTT; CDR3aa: CATSPARTTTDTQYF
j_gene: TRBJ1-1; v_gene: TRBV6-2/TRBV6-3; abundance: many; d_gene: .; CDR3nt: TGTGCCAGCAGTTCCCTCTGGGGGGTTGGTTACACTGAAGCTTTCTTT; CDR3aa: CASSSLWGVGYTEAFF
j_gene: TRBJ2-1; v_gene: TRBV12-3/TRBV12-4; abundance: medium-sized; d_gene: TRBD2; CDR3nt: TGTGCCAGCAGCCCGACTAGCAGTGAGCAGTTCTTC; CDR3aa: CASSPTSSEQFF
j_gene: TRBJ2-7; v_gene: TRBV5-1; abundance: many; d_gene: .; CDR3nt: TGCGCCAGCAGCTTGGGGGGAGTTAGCTCCTACGAGCAGTACTTC; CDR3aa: CASSLGGVSSYEQYF
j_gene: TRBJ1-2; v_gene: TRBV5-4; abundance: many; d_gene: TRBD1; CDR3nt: TGTGCCAGCAGCTCGACAGGGGGAGTAAGCTACACCTTC; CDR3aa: CASSSTGGVSYTF
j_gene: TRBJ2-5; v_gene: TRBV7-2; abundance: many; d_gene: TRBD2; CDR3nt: TGTGCCAGCAGCTTAAGACTAGCGGGAAAAGAGACCCAGTACTTC; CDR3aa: CASSLRLAGKETQYF
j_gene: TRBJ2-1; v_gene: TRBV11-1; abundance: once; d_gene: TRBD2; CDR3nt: TGTGCCAGCAGCTCAGGACTAGCGGGAATATCCTACAATGAGCAGTTCTTC; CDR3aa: CASSSGLAGISYNEQFF
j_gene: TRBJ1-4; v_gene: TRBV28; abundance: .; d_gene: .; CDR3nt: TGTGCCAGTAGTCCCCTGGAGGGGAGGGCAGAAAAACTGTTTTTT; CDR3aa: CASSPLEGRAEKLFF
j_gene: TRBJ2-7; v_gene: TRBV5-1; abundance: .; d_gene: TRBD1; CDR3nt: TGTGCCAGCGCACTCGGGACAGGAACCTACGATCAGTACTTC; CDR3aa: CASALGTGTYDQYF
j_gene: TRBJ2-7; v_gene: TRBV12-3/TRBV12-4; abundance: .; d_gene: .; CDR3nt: TGTGCCAGCAGTGACGTTGGGGGGATCGAGGAGCAGTACTTC; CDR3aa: CASSDVGGIEEQYF
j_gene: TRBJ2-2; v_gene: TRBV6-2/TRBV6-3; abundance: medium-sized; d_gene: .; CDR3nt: TGTGCCAGCAGTTACTCAAGGAACACCGGGGAGCTGTTTTTT; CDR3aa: CASSYSRNTGELFF
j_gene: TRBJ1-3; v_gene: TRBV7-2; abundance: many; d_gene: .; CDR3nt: TGTGCCAGCAGCCCATTCTCAGGAAACACCATATATTTT; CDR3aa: CASSPFSGNTIYF
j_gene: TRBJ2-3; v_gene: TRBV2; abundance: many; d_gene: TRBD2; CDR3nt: TGTGCCAGCAGTGTCGTATGGGGGGGAGATACGCAGTATTTT; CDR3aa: CASSVVWGGDTQYF
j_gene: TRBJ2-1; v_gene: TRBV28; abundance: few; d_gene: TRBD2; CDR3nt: TGTGCCAGCAGGATGGGGGGGAGCTCCTACAATGAGCAGTTCTTC; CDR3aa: CASRMGGSSYNEQFF
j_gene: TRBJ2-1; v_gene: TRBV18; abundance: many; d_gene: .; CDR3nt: TGTGCCAGCTCACCACCGGTATTCGGCAGGGAGTTCTTC; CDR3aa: CASSPPVFGREFF
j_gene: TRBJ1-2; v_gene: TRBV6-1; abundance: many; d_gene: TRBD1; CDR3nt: TGTGCCAGCAGTAGCTCAAGGGGGCGGGTCTATGGCTACACCTTC; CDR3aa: CASSSSRGRVYGYTF
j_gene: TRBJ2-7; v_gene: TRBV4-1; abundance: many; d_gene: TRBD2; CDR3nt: TGCGCCAGCAGCACCCGAGCGGGAGATTTTTACGAGCAGTACTTC; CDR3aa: CASSTRAGDFYEQYF
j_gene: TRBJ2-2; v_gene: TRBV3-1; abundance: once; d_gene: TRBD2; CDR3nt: TGTGCCAGCAGCCAGGTGACTAGCTGGATTCAGGGGGAGCTGTTTTTT; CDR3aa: CASSQVTSWIQGELFF
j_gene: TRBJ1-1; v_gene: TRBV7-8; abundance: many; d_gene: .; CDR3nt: TGTGCCAGCAGCTCTACAGAGCAGAACACTGAAGCTTTCTTT; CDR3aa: CASSSTEQNTEAFF
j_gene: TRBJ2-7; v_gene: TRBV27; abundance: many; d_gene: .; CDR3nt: TGTGCCGGCACCCGGCTAAGGACAGTCCCCTACGAGCAGTACTTC; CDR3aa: CAGTRLRTVPYEQYF
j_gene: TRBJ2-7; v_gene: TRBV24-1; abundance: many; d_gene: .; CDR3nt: TGTGCCACCAGTGATGGATCGAATAAGGACTACGAGCAGTACTTC; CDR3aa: CATSDGSNKDYEQYF
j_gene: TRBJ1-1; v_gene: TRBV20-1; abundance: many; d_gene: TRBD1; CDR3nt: TGCAGTGCTTTAAGACAGGGCATGAACACTGAAGCTTTCTTT; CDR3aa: CSALRQGMNTEAFF
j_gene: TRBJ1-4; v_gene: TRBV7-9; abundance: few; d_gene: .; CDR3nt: TGTGCCAGCAGCCGTCATTCCGTGGCTAATGAAAAACTGTTTTTT; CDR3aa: CASSRHSVANEKLFF
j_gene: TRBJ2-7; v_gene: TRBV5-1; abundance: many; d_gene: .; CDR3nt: TGCGCCAGCAGCCAAACTCTTGGGGCCTCCTACGAGCAGTACTTC; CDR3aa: CASSQTLGASYEQYF
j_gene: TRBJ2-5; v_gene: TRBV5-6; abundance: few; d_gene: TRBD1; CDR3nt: TGTGCCAGCAGCTCTACAGGGGTCCAAGAGACCCAGTACTTC; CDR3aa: CASSSTGVQETQYF
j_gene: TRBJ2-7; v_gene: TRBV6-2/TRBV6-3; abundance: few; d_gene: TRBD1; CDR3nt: TGTGCCAGCAGGCAGACAGGGGTCATCTACGAGCAGTACTTC; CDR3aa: CASRQTGVIYEQYF